This T cell receptor beta chain was documented in a study of T cells expressing NK-cell markers. Study overall: The authors derived TCR beta repertoires from sorted CD3+CD56+NKG2C+, CD3+CD56+NKG2C- and CD3+CD56-NKG2C+ T cells. General study results and limits: In a handful of donors, dominant clonotypes made up about 25-60.1% of CD3+CD56-NKG2C+ cells.

TCRdb re-called the 5' RACE reads and shows each CDR3 protein once, DNA omitted. The repertoire table contains some 460,000 distinct CDR3 sequences. In the case of this clonotype: Antigen: not known.

The CDR3 runs to 18 residues. What was sequenced was blood T cells: a sorted CD56 or NKG2C T cell subset, CD4+ or CD8+ T cells, or bulk PBMC T cells (not recorded which). The V and J genes are TRBV12-3 or TRBV12-4 and TRBJ2-5; TCRdb selects TRBD2, and the lack of DNA leaves this call unchecked. This clonotype was sampled from a woman in her forties or fifties in good health. CDR3: CASSLALAGGRGVETQYF.